The clone carrying this T cell receptor beta chain was seen more than once but under ten times. Its antigen is unidentified. The record originates from a study of identical twins. Study results and limitations: In cord blood, abundant beta clonotypes had fewer insertions; memory showed no trend.

Healthy Caucasians made up all donors. Germline CDR1 is SGHTA and CDR2 is FQGNSA. The CDR3 loop spans 15 amino acids. V lost 5 bases and J lost 4, with 17 bases in between. TCRdb reanalysed the 5' RACE reads using MiXCR and keeps one entry per CDR3 protein. The table has 450,000 to 500,000 distinct CDR3 sequences, roughly an eighth seen once. The data also belong to a second study, concerning yellow fever vaccine responses in identical twins.

Specimen: CD4+ T cells sorted from blood. The chain is built from TRBV7-2 and TRBJ1-1; D possibly corresponds to TRBD1 (5 bases). The sequence was obtained from a woman between 18 and 29 years old in good health. This CDR3 reads CASSHTQGGGTEAFF. CDR3 sequence (DNA): TGTGCCAGCAGCCATACCCAGGGCGGAGGCACTGAAGCTTTCTTT. Based on the CDR3 plus reference TRBV7-2 and TRBJ1-1, the full variable domain is GAGVSQSPSNKVTEKGKDVELRCDPISGHTALYWYRQSLGQGLEFLIYFQGNSAPDKSGLPSDRFSAERTGGSVSTLTIQRTQQEDSAVYLCASSHTQGGGTEAFFGQGTRLTVV.